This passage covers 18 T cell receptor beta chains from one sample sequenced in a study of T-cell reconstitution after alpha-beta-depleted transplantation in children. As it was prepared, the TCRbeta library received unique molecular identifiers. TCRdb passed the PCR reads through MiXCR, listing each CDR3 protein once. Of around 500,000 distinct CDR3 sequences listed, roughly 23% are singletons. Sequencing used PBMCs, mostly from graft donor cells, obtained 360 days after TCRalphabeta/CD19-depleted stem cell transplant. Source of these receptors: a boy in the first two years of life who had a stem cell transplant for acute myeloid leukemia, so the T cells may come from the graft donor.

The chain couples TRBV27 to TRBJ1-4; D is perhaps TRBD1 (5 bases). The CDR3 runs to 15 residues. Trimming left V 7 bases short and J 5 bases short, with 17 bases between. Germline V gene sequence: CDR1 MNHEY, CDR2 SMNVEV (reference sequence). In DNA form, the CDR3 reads TGTGCCAGCATGGAGTTAGGACACCTCAATGAAAAACTGTTTTTT. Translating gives CASMELGHLNEKLFF.

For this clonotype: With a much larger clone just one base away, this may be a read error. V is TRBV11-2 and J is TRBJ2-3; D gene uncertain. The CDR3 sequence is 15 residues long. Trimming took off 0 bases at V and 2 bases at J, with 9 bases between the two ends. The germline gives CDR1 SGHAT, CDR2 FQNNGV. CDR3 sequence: CASSLDLAFTDTQYF. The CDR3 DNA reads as TGTGCCAGCAGCTTAGATTTGGCTTTCACAGATACGCAGTATTTT.

CDR3 nucleotides: TGTGCCAGCAGCTTATTTTGGGGCAGCCAAGAGACCCAGTACTTC. Protein: CASSLFWGSQETQYF. The chain uses TRBV7-6 and TRBJ2-5, with D possibly being TRBD1 (5 bases). Deletions cut 2 bases from V and 1 base from J, with 11 bases between. This CDR3 comprises 15 residues. The germline V gene has CDR1 SGHVS and CDR2 FNYEAQ.

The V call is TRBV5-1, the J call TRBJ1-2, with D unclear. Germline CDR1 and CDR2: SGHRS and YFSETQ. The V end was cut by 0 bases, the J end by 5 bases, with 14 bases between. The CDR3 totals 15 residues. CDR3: CASSLDPDSGYGYTF. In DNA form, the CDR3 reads TGCGCCAGCAGCTTGGATCCGGACTCGGGTTATGGCTACACCTTC. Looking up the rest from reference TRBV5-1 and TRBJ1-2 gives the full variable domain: KAGVTQTPRYLIKTRGQQVTLSCSPISGHRSVSWYQQTPGQGLQFLFEYFSETQRNKGNFPGRFSGRQFSNSRSEMNVSTLELGDSALYLCASSLDPDSGYGYTFGSGTRLTVV.

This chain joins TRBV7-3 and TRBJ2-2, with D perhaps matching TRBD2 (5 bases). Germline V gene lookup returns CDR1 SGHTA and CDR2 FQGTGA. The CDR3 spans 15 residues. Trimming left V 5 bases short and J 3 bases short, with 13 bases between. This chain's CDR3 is CASSPPVGDTGELFF. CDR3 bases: TGTGCCAGCAGCCCCCCGGTCGGGGACACCGGGGAGCTGTTTTTT.

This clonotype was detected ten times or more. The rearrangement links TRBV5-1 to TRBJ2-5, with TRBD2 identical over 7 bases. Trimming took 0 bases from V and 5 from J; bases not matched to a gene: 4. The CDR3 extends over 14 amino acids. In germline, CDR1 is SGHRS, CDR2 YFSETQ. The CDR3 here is CASSLAGGSETQYF. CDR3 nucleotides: TGCGCCAGCAGCTTGGCCGGGGGGAGTGAGACCCAGTACTTC.

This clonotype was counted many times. Written as DNA, the CDR3 is TGCAGCGTTGAAGACCTCGGGGACACAGATACGCAGTATTTT. Its protein product is CSVEDLGDTDTQYF. The rearrangement joins TRBV29-1 to TRBJ2-3; tentative D call: TRBD2 (5 bases). Deletions cut 0 bases from V and 2 bases from J, with 9 bases between. The germline gives CDR1 SQVTM, CDR2 ANQGSEA. There are 14 residues in the CDR3.

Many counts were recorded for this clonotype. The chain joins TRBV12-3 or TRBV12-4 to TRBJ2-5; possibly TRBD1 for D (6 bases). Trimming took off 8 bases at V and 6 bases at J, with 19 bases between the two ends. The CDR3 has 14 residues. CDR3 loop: CASGPEQGWKTQYF. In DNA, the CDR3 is TGTGCCAGCGGACCCGAACAGGGATGGAAGACCCAGTACTTC.

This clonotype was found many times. DNA of the CDR3: TGCAGTGCTCAAGGGGATCAGCCCCAGCATTTT. It is translated as CSAQGDQPQHF. The gene calls are TRBV20-1 and TRBJ1-5; D might be TRBD1 (5 bases). The CDR3 has 11 amino acids. V lost 5 bases, J lost 5 bases, and 7 bases lay in between. Germline V gives CDR1 DFQATT, CDR2 SNEGSKA (reference sequence).

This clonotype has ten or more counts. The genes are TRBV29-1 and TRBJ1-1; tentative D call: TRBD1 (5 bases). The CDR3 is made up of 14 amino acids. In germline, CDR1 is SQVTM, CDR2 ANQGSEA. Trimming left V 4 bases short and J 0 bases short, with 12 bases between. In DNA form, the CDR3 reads TGCAGCGTTGGGGCGGGGACCTTGAACACTGAAGCTTTCTTT. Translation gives CSVGAGTLNTEAFF.

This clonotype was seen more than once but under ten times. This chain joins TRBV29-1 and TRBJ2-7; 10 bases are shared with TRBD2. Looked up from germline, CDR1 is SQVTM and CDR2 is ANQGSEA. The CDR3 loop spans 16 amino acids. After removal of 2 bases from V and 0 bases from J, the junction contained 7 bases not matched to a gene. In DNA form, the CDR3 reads TGCAGCGTTGAACTAGCGGGGGTTGGGTCCTCCTACGAGCAGTACTTC. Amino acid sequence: CSVELAGVGSSYEQYF.

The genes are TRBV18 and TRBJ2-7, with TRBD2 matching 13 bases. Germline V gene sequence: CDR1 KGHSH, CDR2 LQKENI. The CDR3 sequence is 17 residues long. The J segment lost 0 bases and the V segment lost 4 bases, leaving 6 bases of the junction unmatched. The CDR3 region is CASSLGTSGVSSYEQYF. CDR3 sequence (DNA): TGTGCCAGCTCACTCGGGACTAGCGGGGTTAGCTCCTACGAGCAGTACTTC.

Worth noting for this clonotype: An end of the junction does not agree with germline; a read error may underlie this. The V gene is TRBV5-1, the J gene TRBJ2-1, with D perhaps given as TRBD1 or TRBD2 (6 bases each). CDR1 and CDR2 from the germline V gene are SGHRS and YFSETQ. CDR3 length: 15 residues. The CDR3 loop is CAGSGGDKAYNEQFF. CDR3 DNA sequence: TGCGCCGGCAGTGGAGGGGACAAAGCCTACAATGAGCAGTTCTTC. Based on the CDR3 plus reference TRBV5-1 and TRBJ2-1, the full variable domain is KAGVTQTPRYLIKTRGQQVTLSCSPISGHRSVSWYQQTPGQGLQFLFEYFSETQRNKGNFPGRFSGRQFSNSRSEMNVSTLELGDSALYLCAGSGGDKAYNEQFFGPGTRLTVL.

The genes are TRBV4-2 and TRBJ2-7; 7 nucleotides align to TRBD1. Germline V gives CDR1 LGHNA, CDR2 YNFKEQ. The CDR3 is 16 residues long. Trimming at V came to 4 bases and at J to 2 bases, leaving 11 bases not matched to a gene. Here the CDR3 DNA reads TGTGCCAGCAGCCTTATACTGGACAGGACGGCCTACGAGCAGTACTTC. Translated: CASSLILDRTAYEQYF.

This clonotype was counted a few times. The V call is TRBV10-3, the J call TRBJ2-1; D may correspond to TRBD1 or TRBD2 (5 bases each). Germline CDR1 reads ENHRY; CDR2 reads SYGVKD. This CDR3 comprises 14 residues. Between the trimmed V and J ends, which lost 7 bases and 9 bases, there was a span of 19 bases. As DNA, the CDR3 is TGTGCCATCAATCCCGGACAACTAGGGACTGAGCAGTTCTTC. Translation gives CAINPGQLGTEQFF.

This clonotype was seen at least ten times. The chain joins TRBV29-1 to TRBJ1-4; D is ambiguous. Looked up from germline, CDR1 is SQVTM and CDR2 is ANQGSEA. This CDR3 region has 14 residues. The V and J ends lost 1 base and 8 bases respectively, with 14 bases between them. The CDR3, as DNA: TGCAGCGTTGAAGTGGGGTCTAACATCGAAAAACTGTTTTTT. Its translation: CSVEVGSNIEKLFF.

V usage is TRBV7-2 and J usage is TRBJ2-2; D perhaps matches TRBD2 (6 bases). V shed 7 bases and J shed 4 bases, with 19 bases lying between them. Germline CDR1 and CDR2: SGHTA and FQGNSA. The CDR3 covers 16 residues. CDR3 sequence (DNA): TGTGCCAGCACCCTAAGCTGGATAGCGGCCACCGGGGAGCTGTTTTTT. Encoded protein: CASTLSWIAATGELFF.

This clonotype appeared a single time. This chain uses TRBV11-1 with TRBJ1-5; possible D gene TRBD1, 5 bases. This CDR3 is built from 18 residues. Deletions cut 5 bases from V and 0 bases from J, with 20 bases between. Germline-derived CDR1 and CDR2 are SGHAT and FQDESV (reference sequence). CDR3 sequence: CASSPATDRNHSNQPQHF. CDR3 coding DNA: TGTGCCAGCAGCCCAGCTACCGACAGAAACCATAGCAATCAGCCCCAGCATTTT.